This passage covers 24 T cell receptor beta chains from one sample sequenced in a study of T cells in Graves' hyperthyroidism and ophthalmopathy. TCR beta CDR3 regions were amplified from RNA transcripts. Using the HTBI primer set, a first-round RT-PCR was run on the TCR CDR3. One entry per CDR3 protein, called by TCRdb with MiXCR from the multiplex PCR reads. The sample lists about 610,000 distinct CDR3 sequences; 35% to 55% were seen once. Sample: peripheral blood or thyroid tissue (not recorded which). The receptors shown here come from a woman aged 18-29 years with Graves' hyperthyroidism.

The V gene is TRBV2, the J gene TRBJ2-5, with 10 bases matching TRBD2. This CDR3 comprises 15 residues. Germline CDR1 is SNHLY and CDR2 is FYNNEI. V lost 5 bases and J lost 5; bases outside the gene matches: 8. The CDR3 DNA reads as TGTGCCAGCAGTTGGCAAATAGCGGGAGGTGAGACCCAGTACTTC. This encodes CASSWQIAGGETQYF.

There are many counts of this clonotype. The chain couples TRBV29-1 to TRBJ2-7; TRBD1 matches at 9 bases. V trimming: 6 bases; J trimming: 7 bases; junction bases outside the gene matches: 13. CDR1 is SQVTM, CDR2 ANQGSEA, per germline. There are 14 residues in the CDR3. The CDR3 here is CSVTPQGQGWEQYF. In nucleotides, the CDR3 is TGCAGCGTCACCCCTCAGGGACAGGGTTGGGAGCAGTACTTC.

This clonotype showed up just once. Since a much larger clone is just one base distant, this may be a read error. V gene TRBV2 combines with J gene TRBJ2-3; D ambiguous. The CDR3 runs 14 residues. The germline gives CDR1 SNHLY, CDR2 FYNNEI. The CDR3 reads CASSLSLGTDAQYF. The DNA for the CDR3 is TGTGCCAGCTCTTTAAGTTTGGGCACAGATGCGCAGTATTTT.

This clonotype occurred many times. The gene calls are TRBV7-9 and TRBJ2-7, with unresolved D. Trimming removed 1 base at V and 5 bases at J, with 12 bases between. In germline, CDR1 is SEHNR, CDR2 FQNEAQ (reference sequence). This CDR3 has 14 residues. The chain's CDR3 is CASSLGQVTHEQYF. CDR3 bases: TGTGCCAGCAGCTTAGGTCAGGTGACCCACGAGCAGTACTTC.

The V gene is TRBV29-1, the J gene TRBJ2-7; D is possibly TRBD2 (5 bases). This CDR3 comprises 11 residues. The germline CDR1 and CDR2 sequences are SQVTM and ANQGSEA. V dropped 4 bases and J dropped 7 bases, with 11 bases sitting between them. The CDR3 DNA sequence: TGCAGCGTTGCTAGCTACAATGAGCAGTACTTC. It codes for CSVASYNEQYF.

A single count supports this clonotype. DNA of the CDR3: TGCAGTGCAACTAGCGGGAGGGCCCACGAGCAGTACTTC. This encodes CSATSGRAHEQYF. V usage is TRBV20-1 and J usage is TRBJ2-7; TRBD2 agrees at 13 bases. The germline gives CDR1 DFQATT, CDR2 SNEGSKA (reference sequence). The ends lost 6 bases at V and 5 bases at J; junction bases unmatched: 4. The CDR3 sequence is 13 residues long.

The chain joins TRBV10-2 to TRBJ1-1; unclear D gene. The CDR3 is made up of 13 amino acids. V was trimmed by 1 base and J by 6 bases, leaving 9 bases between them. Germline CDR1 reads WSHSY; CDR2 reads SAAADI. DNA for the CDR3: TGCGCCAGCAGTGAGTTCGGGAGGGCTGAAGCTTTCTTT. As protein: CASSEFGRAEAFF.

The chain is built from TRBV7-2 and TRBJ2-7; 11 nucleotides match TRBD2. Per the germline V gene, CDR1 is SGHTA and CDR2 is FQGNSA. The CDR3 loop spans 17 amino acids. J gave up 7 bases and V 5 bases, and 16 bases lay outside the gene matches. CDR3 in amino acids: CASSLREVAGGPDEQYF. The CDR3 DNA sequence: TGTGCCAGCAGCCTGCGAGAAGTAGCGGGAGGGCCGGATGAGCAGTACTTC.

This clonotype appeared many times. The CDR3 loop is CAISEPDRAGTEAFF. The CDR3 region has the DNA TGTGCCATCAGTGAACCGGACAGGGCTGGGACTGAAGCTTTCTTT. The V gene is TRBV10-3, the J gene TRBJ1-1; 8 nucleotides line up with TRBD1. This CDR3 has 15 residues. Per the germline V gene, CDR1 is ENHRY and CDR2 is SYGVKD. V gave up 3 bases and J gave up 5 bases; unmatched junction bases: 8.

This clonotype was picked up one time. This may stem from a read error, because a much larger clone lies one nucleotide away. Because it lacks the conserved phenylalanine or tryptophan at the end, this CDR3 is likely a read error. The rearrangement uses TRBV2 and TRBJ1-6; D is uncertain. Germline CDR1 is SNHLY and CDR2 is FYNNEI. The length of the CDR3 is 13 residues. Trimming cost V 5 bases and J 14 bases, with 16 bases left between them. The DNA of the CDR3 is TGTGCCAGCAGTTCTGGTCCAGTCTCTACCCTCCACCTT. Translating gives CASSSGPVSTLHL.

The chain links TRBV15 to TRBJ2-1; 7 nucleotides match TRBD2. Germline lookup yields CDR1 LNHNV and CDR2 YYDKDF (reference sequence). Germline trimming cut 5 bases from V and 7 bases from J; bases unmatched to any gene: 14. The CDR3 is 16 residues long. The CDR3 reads CATSLRPGLGLNEQFF. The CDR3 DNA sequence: TGTGCCACCAGCCTGCGCCCCGGACTAGGGTTGAATGAGCAGTTCTTC.

CDR3 residues: CASSRDLTEAFF. DNA of the CDR3: TGTGCCAGCAGCCGGGACCTCACTGAAGCTTTCTTT. The chain is built from TRBV11-2 and TRBJ1-1; maybe TRBD1 (5 bases). Trimming removed 5 bases from V and 4 bases from J, with 8 bases in between. Germline CDR1 is SGHAT and CDR2 is FQNNGV. The CDR3 extends over 12 amino acids.

This chain's CDR3 is CSASAFGGPRHNEKLFF. CDR3 in DNA: TGCAGTGCTAGTGCTTTCGGGGGACCGCGACATAATGAAAAACTGTTTTTT. The chain recombines TRBV20-1 with TRBJ1-4, with D possibly TRBD1 on 5 matching bases. V gave up 3 bases and J gave up 4 bases, with 21 bases separating them. The germline V gene encodes CDR1 DFQATT and CDR2 SNEGSKA (reference sequence). The CDR3 runs to 17 residues.

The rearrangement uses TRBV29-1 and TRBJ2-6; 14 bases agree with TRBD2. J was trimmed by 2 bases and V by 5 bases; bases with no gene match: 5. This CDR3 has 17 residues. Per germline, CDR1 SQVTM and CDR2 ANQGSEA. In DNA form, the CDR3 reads TGCAGCGTTCTCGGGGGACTAGCGGGAGCTGGGGCCAACGTCCTGACTTTC. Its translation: CSVLGGLAGAGANVLTF.

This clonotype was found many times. The CDR3 is CASTGGIFQETQYF. For the CDR3, the DNA is TGTGCCAGCACGGGTGGGATCTTCCAAGAGACCCAGTACTTC. The rearrangement joins TRBV12-3 or TRBV12-4 to TRBJ2-5; D is ambiguous. V lost 7 bases, J lost 1 base, and 13 bases lay in between. This CDR3 has 14 residues.

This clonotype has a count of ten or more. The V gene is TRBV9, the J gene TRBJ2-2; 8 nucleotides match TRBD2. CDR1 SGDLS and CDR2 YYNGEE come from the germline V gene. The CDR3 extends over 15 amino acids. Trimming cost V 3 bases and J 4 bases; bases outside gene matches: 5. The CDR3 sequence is CASSGGLVGTGELFF. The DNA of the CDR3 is TGTGCCAGCAGCGGGGGACTAGTTGGCACCGGGGAGCTGTTTTTT.

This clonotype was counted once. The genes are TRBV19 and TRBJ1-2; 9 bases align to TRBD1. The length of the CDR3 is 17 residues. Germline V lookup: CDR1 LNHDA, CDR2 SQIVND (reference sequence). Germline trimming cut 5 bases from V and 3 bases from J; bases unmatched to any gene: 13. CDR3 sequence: CASSLLLDRGIYYGYTF. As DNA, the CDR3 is TGTGCCAGTAGTCTGCTCCTGGACAGGGGTATTTACTATGGCTACACCTTC.

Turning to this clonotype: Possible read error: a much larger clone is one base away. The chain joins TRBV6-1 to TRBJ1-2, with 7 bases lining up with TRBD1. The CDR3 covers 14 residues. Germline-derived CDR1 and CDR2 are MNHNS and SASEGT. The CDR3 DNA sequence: TGTGCCAGCAAGAGGGACAGTCAGGGGCTTGGCTACGCCTTC. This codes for CASKRDSQGLGYAF.

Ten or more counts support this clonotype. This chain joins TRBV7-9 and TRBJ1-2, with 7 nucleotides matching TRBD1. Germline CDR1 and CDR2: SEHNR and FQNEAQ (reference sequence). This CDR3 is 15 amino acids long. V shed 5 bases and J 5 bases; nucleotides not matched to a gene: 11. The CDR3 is CASSPPTGSKYGYTF. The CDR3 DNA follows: TGTGCCAGCAGCCCGCCGACAGGGTCGAAGTATGGCTACACCTTC.

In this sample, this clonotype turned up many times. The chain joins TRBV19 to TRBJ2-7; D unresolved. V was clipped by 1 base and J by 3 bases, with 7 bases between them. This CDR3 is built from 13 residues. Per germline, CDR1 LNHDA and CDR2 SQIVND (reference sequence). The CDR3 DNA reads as TGTGCCAGTAGTATAGTTGGGGACTACGAGCAGTACTTC. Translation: CASSIVGDYEQYF.

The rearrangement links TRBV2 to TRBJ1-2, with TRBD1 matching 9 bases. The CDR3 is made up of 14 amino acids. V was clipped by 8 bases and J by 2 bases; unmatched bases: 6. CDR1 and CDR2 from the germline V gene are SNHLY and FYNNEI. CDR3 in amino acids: CASLDRGANYGYTF. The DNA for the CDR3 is TGTGCCAGCCTGGACAGGGGAGCCAACTATGGCTACACCTTC.

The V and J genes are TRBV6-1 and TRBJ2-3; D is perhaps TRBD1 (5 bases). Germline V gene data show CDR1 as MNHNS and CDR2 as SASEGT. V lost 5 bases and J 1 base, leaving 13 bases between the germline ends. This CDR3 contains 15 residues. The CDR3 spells CASSTPGMGTDTQYF. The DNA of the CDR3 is TGTGCCAGCAGTACGCCAGGGATGGGCACAGATACGCAGTATTTT.

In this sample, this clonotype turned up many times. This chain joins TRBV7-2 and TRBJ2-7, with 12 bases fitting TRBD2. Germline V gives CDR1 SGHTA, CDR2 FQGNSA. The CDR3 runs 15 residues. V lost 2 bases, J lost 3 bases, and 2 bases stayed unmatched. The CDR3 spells CASSLLAGGSYEQYF. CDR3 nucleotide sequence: TGTGCCAGCAGCTTACTAGCGGGAGGGAGCTACGAGCAGTACTTC. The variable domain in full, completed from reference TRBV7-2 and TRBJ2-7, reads GAGVSQSPSNKVTEKGKDVELRCDPISGHTALYWYRQSLGQGLEFLIYFQGNSAPDKSGLPSDRFSAERTGGSVSTLTIQRTQQEDSAVYLCASSLLAGGSYEQYFGPGTRLTVT.

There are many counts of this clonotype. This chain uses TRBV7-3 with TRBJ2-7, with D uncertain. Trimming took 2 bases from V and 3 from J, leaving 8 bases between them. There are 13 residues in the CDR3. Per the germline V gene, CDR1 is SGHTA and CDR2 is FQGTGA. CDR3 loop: CASSLGTGYEQYF. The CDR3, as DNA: TGTGCCAGCAGCTTAGGTACTGGCTACGAGCAGTACTTC.